These 12 T cell receptor beta chains came from one sample sequenced in a study of Ad26.COV2.S vaccination and SARS-CoV-2 variants. Stated treatment: roughly 18 received Ad26.COV2.S at low or high dose, single or two shots; 5 received placebo; per-sample allocation not given. The samples were gathered on day 63 after the first injection of vaccine or placebo. Assay used: immunoSEQ multiplex PCR; TCRdb lists only in-frame clones, some missing. The data show around 370,000 clones, about 88% seen once. The sequencing here drew on peripheral blood, taken in a trial of Ad26.COV2.S vaccine versus placebo. The origin of the receptors is a person between 18 and 65 years old who received the Ad26.COV2.S COVID-19 vaccine or a placebo.

This clone was observed a few times. The V call is TRBV5-5, the J call TRBJ1-2; tentative D call: TRBD1 (5 bases). This CDR3 comprises 14 residues. Germline CDR1 and CDR2: SGHKS and YYEKEE (reference sequence). The V end was cut by 4 bases, the J end by 4 bases, with 14 bases between. CDR3 sequence: CASSPLWGGYGYTF. The CDR3 DNA reads as TGTGCCAGCAGCCCGCTTTGGGGGGGCTATGGCTACACCTTC.

The rearrangement links TRBV28 to TRBJ2-4, with 9 bases lining up with TRBD2. This CDR3 spans 17 amino acids. From germline, CDR1 is MDHEN and CDR2 SYDVKM. Germline trimming cut 6 bases from V and 5 bases from J; bases unmatched to any gene: 14. The CDR3 reads CASRVASSGMRENIQYF. The DNA of the CDR3 is TGTGCCAGCAGAGTCGCCTCTAGCGGGATGAGGGAAAACATTCAGTACTTC.

This chain connects TRBV19 to TRBJ2-5; D perhaps matches TRBD2 (6 bases). Trimming removed 6 bases from V and 1 base from J, with 12 bases in between. Germline V gene lookup returns CDR1 LNHDA and CDR2 SQIVND (reference sequence). This CDR3 has 14 residues. This CDR3 is CASRRTGGQETQYF. The CDR3, as DNA: TGTGCCAGTAGAAGAACCGGGGGCCAAGAGACCCAGTACTTC.

The genes are TRBV9 and TRBJ2-5; tentatively, D is TRBD2 (6 bases). The germline CDR1 and CDR2 sequences are SGDLS and YYNGEE. The V and J ends lost 0 bases and 5 bases respectively, with 17 bases between them. This CDR3 comprises 16 residues. CDR3: CASSVASGSPLETQYF. CDR3 DNA: TGTGCCAGCAGCGTAGCGAGCGGGTCCCCTCTGGAGACCCAGTACTTC.

The chain has TRBV6-1 and TRBJ1-2; D not certain. This CDR3 has 13 amino acids. Germline lookup yields CDR1 MNHNS and CDR2 SASEGT. Trimming took 1 base from V and 3 from J, leaving 6 bases between them. CDR3 bases: TGTGCCAGCAGTGAAGGAGGGTACTATGGCTACACCTTC. Amino acid sequence: CASSEGGYYGYTF.

V and J are TRBV2 and TRBJ2-7; D might be TRBD2 (5 bases). Germline values: CDR1 SNHLY, CDR2 FYNNEI. The CDR3 totals 12 residues. Trimming shortened V by 6 bases and J by 3 bases, and 9 bases separated the two germline ends. CDR3 loop: CASRADYYEQYF. As DNA, the CDR3 is TGTGCCAGCAGAGCCGACTACTACGAGCAGTACTTC.

V and J are TRBV28 and TRBJ2-5, with 9 bases matching TRBD1. The germline gives CDR1 MDHEN, CDR2 SYDVKM. This CDR3 has 14 amino acids. Unmatched junction bases numbered 3, after V lost 6 bases and J lost 1 base. CDR3 coding DNA: TGTGCCAGCAGATGGGACAGGGTCCAAGAGACCCAGTACTTC. Its translation is CASRWDRVQETQYF.

This clone was counted once. V gene TRBV6-6 combines with J gene TRBJ1-6; 7 nucleotides align to TRBD1. V dropped 5 bases and J dropped 5; count of bases not matched to a gene: 6. CDR1 is MNHNY and CDR2 is SVGAGI in the germline V gene (reference sequence). The CDR3 runs to 15 residues. CDR3 amino acids: CASSNRDRNNSPLHF. As DNA, the CDR3 is TGTGCCAGCAGTAACAGGGACAGAAATAATTCACCCCTCCACTTT.

The V call is TRBV11-2, the J call TRBJ2-3; D is uncertain. The germline V gene has CDR1 SGHAT and CDR2 FQNNGV. Trimming stripped 2 bases from V and 3 bases from J, with 15 bases between. CDR3 length equals 16 residues. The CDR3 loop reads CASSLPPVVGTDTQYF. CDR3 nucleotides: TGTGCCAGCAGCTTACCCCCGGTCGTCGGAACAGATACGCAGTATTTT.

CDR3 protein: CAIRALGSQETQYF. The CDR3 region has the DNA TGTGCCATCCGTGCTCTCGGCAGTCAAGAGACCCAGTACTTC. The rearrangement links TRBV6-5 to TRBJ2-5; D gene unclear. Germline V gene sequence: CDR1 MNHEY, CDR2 SVGAGI. Trimming took off 10 bases at V and 2 bases at J, with 17 bases between the two ends. The length of the CDR3 is 14 residues.

The V gene is TRBV18, the J gene TRBJ2-2; tentatively, D is TRBD2 (6 bases). V was clipped by 2 bases and J by 3 bases, with 10 bases between them. CDR3 size: 15 residues. From germline, CDR1 is KGHSH and CDR2 LQKENI. CDR3 nucleotides: TGTGCCAGCTCACCAACGGGACTTCACACCGGGGAGCTGTTTTTT. Translating gives CASSPTGLHTGELFF.

This clone was recorded only once. The rearrangement uses TRBV19 and TRBJ1-5; no reliable D call. V lost 3 bases, J lost 10 bases, and 13 bases lay in between. This CDR3 spans 13 amino acids. Germline V gives CDR1 LNHDA, CDR2 SQIVND (reference sequence). CDR3 region: CASSILPTSPQHF. CDR3 nucleotides: TGTGCCAGTAGTATCCTCCCCACATCCCCCCAGCATTTT.